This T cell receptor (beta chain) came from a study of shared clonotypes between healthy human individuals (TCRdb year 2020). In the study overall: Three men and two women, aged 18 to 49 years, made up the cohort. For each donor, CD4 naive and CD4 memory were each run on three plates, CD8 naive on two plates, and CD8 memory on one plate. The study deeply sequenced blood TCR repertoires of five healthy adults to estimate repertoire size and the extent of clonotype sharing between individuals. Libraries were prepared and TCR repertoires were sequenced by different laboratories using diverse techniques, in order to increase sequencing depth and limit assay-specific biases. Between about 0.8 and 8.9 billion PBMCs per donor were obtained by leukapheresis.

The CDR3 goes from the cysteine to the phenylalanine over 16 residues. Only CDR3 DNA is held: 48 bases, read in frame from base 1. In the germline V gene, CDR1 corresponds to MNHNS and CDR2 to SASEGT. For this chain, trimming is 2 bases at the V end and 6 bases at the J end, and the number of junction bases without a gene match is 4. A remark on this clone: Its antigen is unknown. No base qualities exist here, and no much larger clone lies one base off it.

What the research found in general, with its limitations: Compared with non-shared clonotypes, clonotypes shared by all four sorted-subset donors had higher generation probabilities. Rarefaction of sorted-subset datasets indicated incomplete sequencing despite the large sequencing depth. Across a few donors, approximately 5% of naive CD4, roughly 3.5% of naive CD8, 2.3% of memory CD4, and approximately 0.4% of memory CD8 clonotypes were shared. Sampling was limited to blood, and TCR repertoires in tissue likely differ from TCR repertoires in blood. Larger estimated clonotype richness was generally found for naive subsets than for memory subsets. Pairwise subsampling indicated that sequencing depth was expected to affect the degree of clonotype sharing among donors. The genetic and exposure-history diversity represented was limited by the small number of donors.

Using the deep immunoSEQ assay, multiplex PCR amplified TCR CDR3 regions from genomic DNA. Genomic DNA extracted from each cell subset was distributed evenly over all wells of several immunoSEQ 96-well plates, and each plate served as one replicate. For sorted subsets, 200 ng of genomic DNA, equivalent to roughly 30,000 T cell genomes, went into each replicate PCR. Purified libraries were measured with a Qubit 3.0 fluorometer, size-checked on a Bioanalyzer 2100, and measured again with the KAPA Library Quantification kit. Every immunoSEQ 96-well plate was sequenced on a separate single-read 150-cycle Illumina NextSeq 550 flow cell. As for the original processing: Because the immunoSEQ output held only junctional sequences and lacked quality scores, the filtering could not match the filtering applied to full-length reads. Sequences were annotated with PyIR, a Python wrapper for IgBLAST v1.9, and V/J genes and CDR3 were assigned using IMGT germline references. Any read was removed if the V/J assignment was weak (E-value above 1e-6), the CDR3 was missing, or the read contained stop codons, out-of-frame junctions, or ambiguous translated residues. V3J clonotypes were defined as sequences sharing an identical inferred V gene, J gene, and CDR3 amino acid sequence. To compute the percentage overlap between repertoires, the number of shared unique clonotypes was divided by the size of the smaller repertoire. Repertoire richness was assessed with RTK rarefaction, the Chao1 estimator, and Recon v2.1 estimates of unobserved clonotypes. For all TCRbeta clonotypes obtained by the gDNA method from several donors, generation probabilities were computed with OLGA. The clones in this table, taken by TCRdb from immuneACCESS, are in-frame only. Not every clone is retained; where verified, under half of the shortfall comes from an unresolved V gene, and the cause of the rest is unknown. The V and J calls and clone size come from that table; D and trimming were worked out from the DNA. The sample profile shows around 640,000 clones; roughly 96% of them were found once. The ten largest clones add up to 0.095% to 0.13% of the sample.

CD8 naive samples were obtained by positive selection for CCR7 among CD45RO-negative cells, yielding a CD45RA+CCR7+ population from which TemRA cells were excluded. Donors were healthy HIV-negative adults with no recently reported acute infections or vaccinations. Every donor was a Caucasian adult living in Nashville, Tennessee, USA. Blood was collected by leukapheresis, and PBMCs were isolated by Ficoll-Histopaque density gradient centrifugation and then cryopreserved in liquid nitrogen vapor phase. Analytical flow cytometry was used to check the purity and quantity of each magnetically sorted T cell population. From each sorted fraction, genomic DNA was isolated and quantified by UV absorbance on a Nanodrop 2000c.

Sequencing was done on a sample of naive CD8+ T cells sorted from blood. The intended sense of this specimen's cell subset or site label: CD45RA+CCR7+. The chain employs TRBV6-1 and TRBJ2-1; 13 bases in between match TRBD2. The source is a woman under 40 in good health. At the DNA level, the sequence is TGTGCCAGCAGTGAATGGACTAGCGGGGGAGTCAATGAGCAGTTCTTC. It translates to CASSEWTSGGVNEQFF.